The T cell receptor (beta chain) described here comes from a study of T-cell memory formation after mild COVID-19. TCRdb passed the 5' RACE reads through MiXCR, listing each CDR3 protein once. This sample has over 130,000 distinct CDR3 sequences, with more than 13% found just once. Trimming removed 1 base from V and 0 bases from J, with 9 bases in between. Germline CDR1 is LNHNV and CDR2 is YYDKDF (reference sequence). This CDR3 contains 15 residues. The gene calls are TRBV15 and TRBJ1-1, with D uncertain. The sample taken for sequencing was PBMCs or a T cell subset sorted from them (not recorded which). This clonotype was obtained from an adult woman who had mild COVID-19 (a few samples of this study predate the infection). Cell type and time point are not known. The CDR3 DNA follows: TGTGCCACCAGCAGAGCACTCCTATTGAACACTGAAGCTTTCTTT. Residues: CATSRALLLNTEAFF.